The clone carrying this TCR beta chain was counted between two and nine times. What it binds is unknown. Diagnostic assessment was based on clinical symptoms, serum thyroxine and TRAb, thyroid ultrasound and orbital computed tomography. PBMCs were collected from an approximately 10 ml volume of fresh peripheral blood. RNA transcripts yielded amplified TCR beta CDR3 regions. First-round RT-PCR with HTBI primers amplified the TCR CDR3 region. TCRdb reanalysed the multiplex PCR reads using MiXCR and keeps one entry per CDR3 protein. The repertoire includes about 600,000 distinct CDR3 sequences, approximately 15% of them detected once, and around 3.5% sits in the top ten. The data stem from a study of T cells in Graves' hyperthyroidism and ophthalmopathy. The CDR3 covers 14 residues. With 7 bases removed from V and 5 bases from J, the gap between germline ends came to 20 bases. CDR1 and CDR2 from the germline V gene are SQVTM and ANQGSEA.

Study observations and caveats: The majority of expanded thyroid clonotypes above 0.001 also appeared in blood. The model predicted ophthalmopathy a median around six months before onset.

The chain links TRBV29-1 to TRBJ1-1; no reliable D call. The sequence derives from a woman aged 40-49 years with Graves' ophthalmopathy. Sequenced sample: blood. The CDR3 spells CSAIGPPGGTEAFF. The CDR3 DNA reads TGCAGCGCTATCGGGCCCCCGGGAGGAACTGAAGCTTTCTTT.